What follows is one TCR beta chain and its context. It has no known antigen specificity. No base-level quality is on record; no much larger clone is a single base apart. Using the deep immunoSEQ assay, TCR CDR3 regions were amplified from genomic DNA by multiplex PCR. Genomic DNA extracted from each cell subset was distributed evenly over all wells of several immunoSEQ 96-well plates, and each plate served as one replicate. Each replicate PCR for sorted subsets received approximately 220 ng genomic DNA, equal to 28,000 or so T cell genomes. Purified libraries were quantified with a Qubit 3.0 fluorometer, sized on a Bioanalyzer 2100, and re-quantified with the KAPA Library Quantification kit. Every immunoSEQ 96-well plate was sequenced on a separate single-read 150-cycle Illumina NextSeq 550 flow cell. In the authors' own workflow: Because the immunoSEQ output held only junctional sequences and lacked quality scores, the filtering could not match the filtering applied to full-length reads. To assign V/J genes and CDR3, sequences were annotated using PyIR, a Python wrapper for IgBLAST v1.9, with IMGT germline references. Reads were filtered out if the reads had weak V/J assignments (E-value above 1e-6), no CDR3, stop codons, out-of-frame junctions, or ambiguous translated residues. V3J clonotypes were defined by identical inferred V gene, J gene, and CDR3 amino acid sequence. Percentage overlap between repertoires was calculated by dividing the number of shared unique clonotypes by the size of the smaller repertoire. Repertoire richness was assessed with RTK rarefaction, the Chao1 estimator, and Recon v2.1 estimates of unobserved clonotypes. Generation probabilities were computed with OLGA for all TCRbeta clonotypes obtained by the gDNA method from several donors. What TCRdb holds here is the immuneACCESS table cut down to in-frame rearrangements. Part of the clones is not present; checked against another copy, under half of the missing clones reflect an unresolved V gene, and the others are unexplained. The DNA was the basis for D and trimming; V, J and clone size are from that table. The sample table shows roughly 2.4 million clones, and approximately 94% are seen once. In total, the top ten clones hold roughly 0.13% of the sample.

This specimen comes from a study of shared clonotypes between healthy human individuals (dated by TCRdb to the early 2020s). Context from the whole study: The cohort included a few men and a couple of women between 18 and 49 years of age. For each donor, three plates each were used for CD4 naive and CD4 memory, two plates were used for CD8 naive, and one plate was used for CD8 memory. Libraries were prepared and TCR repertoires were sequenced by different laboratories using diverse techniques, in order to increase sequencing depth and limit assay-specific biases. The study deeply sequenced blood TCR repertoires of about 5 healthy adults to estimate repertoire size and the extent of clonotype sharing between individuals. Leukapheresis yielded between about 0.94 and 9.5 billion PBMCs per donor. The paper as a whole reports these results and caveats: Naive subsets generally had larger estimated clonotype richness than memory subsets did. Pairwise subsampling indicated that sequencing depth was expected to affect the degree of clonotype sharing among donors. Sharing across a few donors was observed for 5% to 6.5% of naive CD4, over 3% of naive CD8, over 2% of memory CD4, and about 0.4% of memory CD8 clonotypes. Because the study included only a small number of donors, the genetic and exposure-history diversity represented was limited. Rarefaction of sorted-subset datasets indicated incomplete sequencing despite the large sequencing depth. Sampling was limited to blood, and TCR repertoires in tissue likely differ from TCR repertoires in blood. Compared with non-shared clonotypes, clonotypes shared by all four sorted-subset donors had higher generation probabilities.

CDR1 SEHNR and CDR2 FQNEAQ were looked up in the germline V gene (reference sequence). The CDR3 has 12 amino acids, counting the end cysteine and phenylalanine. The retained sequence is limited to the CDR3, 36 bases, with the frame set at the first base. V sheds 2 bases and J sheds 9 bases, leaving 11 bases between their ends. The donors were healthy, HIV-negative adults with no recently reported acute infections or vaccinations. Only Caucasian adults living in Nashville, Tennessee, USA were represented among the donors. CD4+ T cells were enriched by magnetic negative selection, after which naive cells were positively selected on CD45RA and the negative fraction was taken as the memory subset. Blood was collected by leukapheresis, and PBMCs were isolated by Ficoll-Histopaque density gradient centrifugation and then cryopreserved in liquid nitrogen vapor phase. Analytical flow cytometry was used to check the purity and quantity of each magnetically sorted T cell population. Genomic DNA was isolated from every sorted fraction and measured by UV absorbance on a Nanodrop 2000c.

Sample: naive CD4+ T cells sorted from blood. Read against the paper, the sample's cell subset or site label means: CD45RA+ positively selected. The sequence is built from TRBV7-9 and TRBJ2-7; the D gene is perhaps TRBD1, from 5 matching bases. The TCR was taken from a man between 18 and 35 years old in good health. The DNA sequence is TGTGCCAGCAGCTTAATACAGGCCAGGCAGTACTTC. Its amino acids are CASSLIQARQYF.